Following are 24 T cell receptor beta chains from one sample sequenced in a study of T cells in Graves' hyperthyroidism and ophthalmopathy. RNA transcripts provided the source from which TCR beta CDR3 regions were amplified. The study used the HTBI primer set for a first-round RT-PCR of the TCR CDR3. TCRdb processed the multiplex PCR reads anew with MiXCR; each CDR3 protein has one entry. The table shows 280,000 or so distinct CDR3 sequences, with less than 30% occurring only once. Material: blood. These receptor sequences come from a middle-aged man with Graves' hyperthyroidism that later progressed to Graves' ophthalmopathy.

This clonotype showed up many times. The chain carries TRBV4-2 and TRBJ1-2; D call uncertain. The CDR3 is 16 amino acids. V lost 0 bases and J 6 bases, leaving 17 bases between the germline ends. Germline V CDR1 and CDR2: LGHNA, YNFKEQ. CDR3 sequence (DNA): TGTGCCAGCAGCCAAGATGAAGGGTCGCAGGTGGATGGCTACACCTTC. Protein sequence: CASSQDEGSQVDGYTF.

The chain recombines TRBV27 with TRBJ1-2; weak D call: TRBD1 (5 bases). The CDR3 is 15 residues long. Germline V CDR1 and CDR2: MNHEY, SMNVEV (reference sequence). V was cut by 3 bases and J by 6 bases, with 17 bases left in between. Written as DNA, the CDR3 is TGTGCCAGCAGTTTGGGGGGGTTCACCGGGGATGGCTACACCTTC. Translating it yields CASSLGGFTGDGYTF.

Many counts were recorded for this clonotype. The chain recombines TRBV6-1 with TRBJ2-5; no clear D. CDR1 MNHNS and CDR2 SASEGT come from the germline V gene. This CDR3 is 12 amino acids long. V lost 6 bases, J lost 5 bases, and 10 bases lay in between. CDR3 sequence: CASRETGETQYF. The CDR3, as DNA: TGTGCCAGCAGAGAAACTGGGGAGACCCAGTACTTC.

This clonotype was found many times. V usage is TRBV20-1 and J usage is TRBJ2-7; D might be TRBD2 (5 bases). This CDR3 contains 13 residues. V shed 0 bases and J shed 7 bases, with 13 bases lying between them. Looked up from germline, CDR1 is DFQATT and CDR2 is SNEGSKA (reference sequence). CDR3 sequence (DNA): TGCAGTGCTAGAGATCCGGGAAGAGTTGAGCAGTACTTC. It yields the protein CSARDPGRVEQYF.

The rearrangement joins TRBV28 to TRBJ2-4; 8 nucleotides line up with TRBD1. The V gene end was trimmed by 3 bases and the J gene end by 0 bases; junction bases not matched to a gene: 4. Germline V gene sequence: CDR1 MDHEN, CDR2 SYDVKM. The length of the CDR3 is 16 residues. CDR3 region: CASSLVDRGAKNIQYF. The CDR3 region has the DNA TGTGCCAGCAGTTTGGTAGACAGGGGAGCCAAAAACATTCAGTACTTC.

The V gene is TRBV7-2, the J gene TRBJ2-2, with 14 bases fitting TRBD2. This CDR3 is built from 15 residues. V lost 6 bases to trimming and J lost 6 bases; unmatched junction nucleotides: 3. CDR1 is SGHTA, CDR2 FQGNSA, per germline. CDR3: CASRPGLAGAGELFF. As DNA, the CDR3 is TGTGCCAGCAGGCCGGGACTAGCGGGAGCCGGGGAGCTGTTTTTT.

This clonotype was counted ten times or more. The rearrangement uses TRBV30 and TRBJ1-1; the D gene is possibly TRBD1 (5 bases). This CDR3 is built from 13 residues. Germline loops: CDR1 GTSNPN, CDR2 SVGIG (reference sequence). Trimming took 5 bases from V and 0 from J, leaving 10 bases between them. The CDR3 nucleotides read TGTGCCTGGGCCCGGGGGATGAACACTGAAGCTTTCTTT. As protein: CAWARGMNTEAFF.

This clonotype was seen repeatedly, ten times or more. DNA for the CDR3: TGTGCCAGCAGTTTCCGGGGCGGTCCCATGAACACTGAAGCTTTCTTT. Residues: CASSFRGGPMNTEAFF. V gene TRBV12-3 or TRBV12-4 combines with J gene TRBJ1-1, with a tentative D call TRBD1 (5 bases). Between the trimmed V and J ends, which lost 3 bases and 0 bases, there was a span of 14 bases. The CDR3 sequence is 16 residues long.

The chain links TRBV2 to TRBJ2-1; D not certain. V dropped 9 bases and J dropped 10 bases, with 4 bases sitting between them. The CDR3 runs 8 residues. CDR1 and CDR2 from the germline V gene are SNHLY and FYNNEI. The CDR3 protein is CARGEQFF. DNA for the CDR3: TGTGCCAGGGGAGAGCAGTTCTTC.

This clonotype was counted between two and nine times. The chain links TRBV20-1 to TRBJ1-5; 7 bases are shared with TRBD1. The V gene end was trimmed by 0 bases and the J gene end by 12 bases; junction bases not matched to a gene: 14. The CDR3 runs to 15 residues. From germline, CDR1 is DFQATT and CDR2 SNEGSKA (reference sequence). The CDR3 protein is CSARDRQGRGASQHF. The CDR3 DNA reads TGCAGTGCTAGAGATCGACAGGGTCGGGGGGCAAGCCAGCATTTT.

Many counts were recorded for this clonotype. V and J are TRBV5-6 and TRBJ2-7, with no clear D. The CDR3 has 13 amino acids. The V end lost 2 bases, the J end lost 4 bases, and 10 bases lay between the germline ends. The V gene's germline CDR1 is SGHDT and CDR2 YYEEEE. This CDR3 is CASSLRRSYEQYF. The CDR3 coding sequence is TGTGCCAGCAGCTTACGTCGGAGTTACGAGCAGTACTTC.

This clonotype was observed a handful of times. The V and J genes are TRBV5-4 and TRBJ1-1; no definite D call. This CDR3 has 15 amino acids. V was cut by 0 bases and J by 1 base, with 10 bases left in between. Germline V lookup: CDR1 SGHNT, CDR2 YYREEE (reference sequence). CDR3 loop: CASSLGPRGNTEAFF. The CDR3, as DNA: TGTGCCAGCAGCTTGGGTCCCCGGGGGAACACTGAAGCTTTCTTT.

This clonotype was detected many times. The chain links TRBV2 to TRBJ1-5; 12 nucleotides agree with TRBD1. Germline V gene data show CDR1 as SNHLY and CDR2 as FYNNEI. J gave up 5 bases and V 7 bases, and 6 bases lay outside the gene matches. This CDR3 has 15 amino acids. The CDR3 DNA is TGTGCCAGCATCGCCGGGACAGGGGGCCATCAGCCCCAGCATTTT. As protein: CASIAGTGGHQPQHF.

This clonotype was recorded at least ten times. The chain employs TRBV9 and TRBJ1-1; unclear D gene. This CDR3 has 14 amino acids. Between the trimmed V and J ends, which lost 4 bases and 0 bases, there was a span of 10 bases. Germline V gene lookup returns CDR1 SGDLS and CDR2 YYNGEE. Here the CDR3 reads CASSLREMNTEAFF. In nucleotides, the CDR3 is TGTGCCAGCAGCTTACGAGAGATGAACACTGAAGCTTTCTTT.

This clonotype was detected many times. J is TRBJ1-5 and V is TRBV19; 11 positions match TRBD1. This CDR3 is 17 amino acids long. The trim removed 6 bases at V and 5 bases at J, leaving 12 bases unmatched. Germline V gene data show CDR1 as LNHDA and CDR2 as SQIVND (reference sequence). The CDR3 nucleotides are TGTGCCAGTAGCCAATCTGGAGGGACAGGGGGATATCAGCCCCAGCATTTT. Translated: CASSQSGGTGGYQPQHF.

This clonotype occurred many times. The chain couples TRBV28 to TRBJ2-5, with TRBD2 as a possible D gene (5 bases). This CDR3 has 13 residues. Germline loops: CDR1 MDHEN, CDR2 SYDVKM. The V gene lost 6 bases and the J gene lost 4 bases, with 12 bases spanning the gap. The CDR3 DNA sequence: TGTGCCAGCAGACAGCAGAGGGTAGAGACCCAGTACTTC. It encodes CASRQQRVETQYF. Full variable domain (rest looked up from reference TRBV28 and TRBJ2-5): DVKVTQSSRYLVKRTGEKVFLECVQDMDHENMFWYRQDPGLGLRLIYFSYDVKMKEKGDIPEGYSVSREKKERFSLILESASTNQTSMYLCASRQQRVETQYFGPGTRLLVL.

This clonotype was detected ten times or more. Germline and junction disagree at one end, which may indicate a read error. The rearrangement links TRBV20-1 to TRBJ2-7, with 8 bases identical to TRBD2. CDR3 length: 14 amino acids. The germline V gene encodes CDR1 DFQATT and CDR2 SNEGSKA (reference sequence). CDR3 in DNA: TGCAGTGCTAGAGATCTTGGAGCGGGAGAAGGATCGGACTTC. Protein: CSARDLGAGEGSDF.

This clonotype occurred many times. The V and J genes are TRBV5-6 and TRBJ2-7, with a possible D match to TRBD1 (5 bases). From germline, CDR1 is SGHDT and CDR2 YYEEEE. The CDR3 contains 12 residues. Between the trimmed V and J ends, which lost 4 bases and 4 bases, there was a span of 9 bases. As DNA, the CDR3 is TGTGCCAGCAGCATTACAGGTTACGAGCAGTACTTC. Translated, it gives CASSITGYEQYF.

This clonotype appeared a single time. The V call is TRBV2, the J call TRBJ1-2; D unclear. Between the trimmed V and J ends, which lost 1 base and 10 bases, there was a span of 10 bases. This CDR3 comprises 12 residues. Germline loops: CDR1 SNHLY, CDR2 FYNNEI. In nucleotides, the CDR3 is TGTGCCAGCAGTGAAGATCGGGCTGACTACACCTTC. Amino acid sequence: CASSEDRADYTF.

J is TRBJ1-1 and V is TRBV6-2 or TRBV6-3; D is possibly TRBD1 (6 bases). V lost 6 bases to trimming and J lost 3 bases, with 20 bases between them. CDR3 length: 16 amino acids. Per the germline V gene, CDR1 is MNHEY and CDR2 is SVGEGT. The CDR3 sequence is CASRPRVGAKDTEAFF. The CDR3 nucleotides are TGTGCCAGCAGACCCAGGGTGGGGGCGAAGGACACTGAAGCTTTCTTT.

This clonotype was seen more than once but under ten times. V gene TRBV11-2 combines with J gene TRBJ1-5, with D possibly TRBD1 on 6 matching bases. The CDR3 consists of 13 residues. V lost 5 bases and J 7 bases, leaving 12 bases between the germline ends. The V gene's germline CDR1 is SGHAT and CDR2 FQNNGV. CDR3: CASSVSGAQPQHF. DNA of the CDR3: TGTGCCAGCAGCGTTTCAGGGGCCCAGCCCCAGCATTTT.

CDR3 sequence reads: CASSEYHGLSSYNEQFF. The CDR3 DNA sequence: TGTGCCAGCAGTGAGTACCACGGGTTGAGCTCCTACAATGAGCAGTTCTTC. The rearrangement uses TRBV6-1 and TRBJ2-1; no definite D call. V lost 3 bases to trimming and J lost 0 bases, with 15 bases between them. The CDR3 contains 17 residues. Germline loops: CDR1 MNHNS, CDR2 SASEGT.

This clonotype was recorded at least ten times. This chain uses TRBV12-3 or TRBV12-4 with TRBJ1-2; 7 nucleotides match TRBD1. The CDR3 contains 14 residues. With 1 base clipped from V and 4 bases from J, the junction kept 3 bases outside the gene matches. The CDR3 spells CASSLGGQFYGYTF. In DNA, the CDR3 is TGTGCCAGCAGTTTAGGGGGACAGTTCTATGGCTACACCTTC.

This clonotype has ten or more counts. Written as DNA, the CDR3 is TGTGCCAGCAGCTTAGTTGGGTTGAACACTGAAGCTTTCTTT. Encoded protein: CASSLVGLNTEAFF. The V call is TRBV11-2, the J call TRBJ1-1, with D unresolved. Germline lookup yields CDR1 SGHAT and CDR2 FQNNGV. This CDR3 has 14 residues. Trimming removed 1 base at V and 0 bases at J, with 6 bases between.